This TCR beta chain was sequenced in a study of T cells in localized non-small cell lung cancer. Germline V gene data show CDR1 as SGHRS and CDR2 as YFSETQ. The length of the CDR3 is 15 residues. The repertoire was sequenced with immunoSEQ multiplex PCR; TCRdb's copy has only in-frame clones and lacks some. The sample records 25,000 to 30,000 clones, 80% to 85% being singletons. This clone was counted a few times. One junction end does not reproduce the germline sequence, and a read error may be involved. The sequences come from peripheral blood mononuclear cells, collected before any cancer treatment. J is TRBJ2-7 and V is TRBV5-1; D may correspond to TRBD1 or TRBD2 (6 bases each). The receptor comes from a man aged 40-75 years with stage III lung adenocarcinoma. CDR3 in amino acids: CASTLRGVLRGEQYF. As DNA, the CDR3 is TGCGCCAGCACCTTGAGGGGGGTTCTACGGGGCGAGCAGTACTTC. Based on the CDR3 plus reference TRBV5-1 and TRBJ2-7, the full variable domain is KAGVTQTPRYLIKTRGQQVTLSCSPISGHRSVSWYQQTPGQGLQFLFEYFSETQRNKGNFPGRFSGRQFSNSRSEMNVSTLELGDSALYLCASTLRGVLRGEQYFGPGTRLTVT.